The 15 T cell receptor beta chains given below trace back to one sample, sequenced in a study of identical twins. TCRdb analysed the 5' RACE reads with MiXCR anew, one entry per CDR3 protein. Of 1.5 million or so distinct CDR3 sequences listed, roughly 35% were seen once; the top ten hold under 0.35%. The sample taken for sequencing was cord blood. The receptors were gathered from a newborn girl in good health.

The chain has TRBV12-3 or TRBV12-4 and TRBJ2-1; 8 bases are shared with TRBD2. V lost 5 bases, J lost 0 bases, and 3 bases stayed unmatched. This CDR3 is 15 amino acids long. The CDR3 DNA follows: TGTGCCAGCAGTATACTAGCGGCCTCCTACAATGAGCAGTTCTTC. This encodes CASSILAASYNEQFF.

The gene calls are TRBV4-1 and TRBJ2-1; D is possibly TRBD2 (7 bases). The V end lost 1 base, the J end lost 6 bases, and 22 bases lay between the germline ends. The CDR3 runs 18 residues. The germline V gene encodes CDR1 MGHRA and CDR2 YSYEKL. This CDR3 is CASSQVRGGAGFFNEQFF. CDR3 coding DNA: TGCGCCAGCAGCCAAGTGAGAGGGGGGGCCGGGTTCTTCAATGAGCAGTTCTTC.

The chain carries TRBV5-4 and TRBJ2-5; D not certain. Germline values: CDR1 SGHNT, CDR2 YYREEE (reference sequence). CDR3 length: 15 residues. V was cut by 1 base and J by 2 bases, with 12 bases left in between. CDR3 loop: CASSLWFGQQETQYF. CDR3 nucleotide sequence: TGTGCCAGCAGCTTGTGGTTCGGGCAGCAAGAGACCCAGTACTTC.

This clonotype was observed a handful of times. The rearrangement uses TRBV7-6 and TRBJ2-3; TRBD1 is a possible D gene (5 bases). The CDR3 contains 15 residues. Germline CDR1 is SGHVS and CDR2 is FNYEAQ. V lost 5 bases and J 2 bases, leaving 14 bases between the germline ends. The CDR3 here is CASSPGLPYTDTQYF. The CDR3 DNA reads TGTGCCAGCAGCCCAGGGCTCCCGTACACAGATACGCAGTATTTT.

This clonotype turned up a few times. The chain links TRBV6-6 to TRBJ1-1, with no clear D. V shed 0 bases and J shed 6 bases, with 5 bases lying between them. The germline CDR1 and CDR2 sequences are MNHNY and SVGAGI (reference sequence). CDR3 length equals 12 residues. The CDR3 spells CASSYSEAEAFF. The CDR3, as DNA: TGTGCCAGCAGTTACTCCGAGGCTGAAGCTTTCTTT.

The chain couples TRBV11-2 to TRBJ2-5, with D hard to call. Germline CDR1 and CDR2: SGHAT and FQNNGV. V was pared by 4 bases and J by 5 bases, with 20 bases between. The CDR3 covers 16 residues. The CDR3 DNA is TGTGCCAGCAGCTCTCCGTTTGTAGGGCCATTCGAGACCCAGTACTTC. This sequence encodes CASSSPFVGPFETQYF. The variable domain in full, completed from reference TRBV11-2 and TRBJ2-5, reads EAGVAQSPRYKIIEKRQSVAFWCNPISGHATLYWYQQILGQGPKLLIQFQNNGVVDDSQLPKDRFSAERLKGVDSTLKIQPAKLEDSAVYLCASSSPFVGPFETQYFGPGTRLLVL.

The V gene is TRBV6-5, the J gene TRBJ2-1; perhaps TRBD2 as D (5 bases). The J call could be wrong; TRBJ2-7 is a better fit for the DNA end. This CDR3 is built from 15 residues. CDR1 MNHEY and CDR2 SVGAGI come from the germline V gene. CDR3 loop: CASSETRTVYNEQYF. The CDR3 region has the DNA TGTGCCAGCAGTGAGACACGGACTGTCTACAATGAGCAGTACTTC.

This clonotype was observed a handful of times. The V gene is TRBV3-1, the J gene TRBJ2-5; TRBD2 is a possible D gene (5 bases). The CDR3 spans 15 residues. V dropped 3 bases and J dropped 5 bases, with 16 bases sitting between them. The germline CDR1 and CDR2 sequences are LGHDT and YNNKEL (reference sequence). The DNA for the CDR3 is TGTGCCAGCAGCCACATTATAGTAGCGCGGGAGACCCAGTACTTC. It codes for CASSHIIVARETQYF.

Ten or more counts support this clonotype. The chain uses TRBV7-2 and TRBJ2-5; D unresolved. The V end was cut by 1 base, the J end by 1 base, with 4 bases between. CDR1 is SGHTA and CDR2 is FQGNSA in the germline V gene. The CDR3 extends over 13 amino acids. CDR3 sequence reads: CASSLVTQETQYF. The CDR3 DNA follows: TGTGCCAGCAGCTTAGTGACCCAAGAGACCCAGTACTTC.

This clonotype appeared many times. V is TRBV3-1 and J is TRBJ2-3, with a tentative D call TRBD2 (5 bases). Germline CDR1 is LGHDT and CDR2 is YNNKEL (reference sequence). Between the trimmed V and J ends, which lost 4 bases and 8 bases, there was a span of 10 bases. The CDR3 is 12 residues long. The CDR3 is CASSPRGSTQYF. CDR3 bases: TGTGCCAGCAGCCCGAGAGGGAGTACGCAGTATTTT.

This rearrangement joins TRBV5-1 to TRBJ2-1; perhaps D is TRBD1 or TRBD2 (5 bases each). Germline V gene data show CDR1 as SGHRS and CDR2 as YFSETQ. V was clipped by 4 bases and J by 4 bases, with 18 bases between them. The CDR3 consists of 16 residues. This CDR3 is CASSGTGRKDYNEQFF. The CDR3 DNA reads as TGCGCCAGCAGCGGGACGGGAAGGAAGGATTACAATGAGCAGTTCTTC. The variable domain in full, completed from reference TRBV5-1 and TRBJ2-1, reads KAGVTQTPRYLIKTRGQQVTLSCSPISGHRSVSWYQQTPGQGLQFLFEYFSETQRNKGNFPGRFSGRQFSNSRSEMNVSTLELGDSALYLCASSGTGRKDYNEQFFGPGTRLTVL.

This clonotype showed up many times. The V call is TRBV29-1, the J call TRBJ2-1, with D maybe TRBD1 (6 bases). V shed 7 bases and J shed 4 bases, with 17 bases lying between them. Germline CDR1 and CDR2: SQVTM and ANQGSEA. This CDR3 spans 14 amino acids. The CDR3 spells CSATRGTIYNEQFF. DNA for the CDR3: TGCAGCGCGACCAGGGGAACCATATACAATGAGCAGTTCTTC.

The CDR3 protein is CASNHRGNHNEQFF. The CDR3 coding sequence is TGTGCCAGTAATCACAGGGGTAACCACAATGAGCAGTTCTTC. The rearrangement links TRBV19 to TRBJ2-1, with 7 bases matching TRBD1. Germline V gene lookup returns CDR1 LNHDA and CDR2 SQIVND (reference sequence). V dropped 7 bases and J dropped 5; count of bases not matched to a gene: 8. The CDR3 spans 14 residues. Variable domain in full (rest from reference TRBV19 and TRBJ2-1): DGGITQSPKYLFRKEGQNVTLSCEQNLNHDAMYWYRQDPGQGLRLIYYSQIVNDFQKGDIAEGYSVSREKKESFPLTVTSAQKNPTAFYLCASNHRGNHNEQFFGPGTRLTVL.

The gene calls are TRBV4-2 and TRBJ2-7, with D maybe TRBD2 (6 bases). The CDR3 spans 13 residues. Germline CDR1 is LGHNA and CDR2 is YNFKEQ. Trimming cost V 4 bases and J 7 bases, with 14 bases left between them. This chain's CDR3 is CASSPRGAHEQYF. The CDR3 region has the DNA TGTGCCAGCAGCCCCCGCGGGGCCCATGAGCAGTACTTC.

About this clonotype itself: The junction differs from germline at one of its ends, possibly a read error. V and J are TRBV3-1 and TRBJ2-7; maybe TRBD1 (6 bases). The CDR3 has 14 residues. The germline V gene encodes CDR1 LGHDT and CDR2 YNNKEL (reference sequence). Here the CDR3 reads CANSHIGQPYEQYF. CDR3 DNA sequence: TGTGCCAACAGCCATATCGGACAGCCATACGAGCAGTACTTC.